This TCR beta chain comes out of a study of T cell repertoires in cytomegalovirus infection. General study findings and limits: Accumulated public TCR beta family frequency recognized individuals carrying CMV together with the relevant HLA.

TCRdb called the reads again in MiXCR, with one record for every CDR3 protein. Of 380,000 or so distinct CDR3 sequences listed, approximately 30% were seen once; the top ten hold roughly 14%. V lost 4 bases, J lost 3 bases, and 5 bases stayed unmatched. The CDR3 is 15 amino acids. Germline CDR1 is SGDLS and CDR2 is YYNGEE. This clonotype appeared many times. What it binds is not known. The rearrangement uses TRBV9 and TRBJ2-3, with TRBD2 identical over 10 bases. This clonotype originated in a human donor in good health (CMV status not recorded). Some clones in this sample may be carry-over from other donors' samples. Specimen: cultured PBMCs, collected from culture after CMV antigen stimulation. The CDR3 nucleotides are TGTGCCAGCAGCCCAACTAGCGGGGTTACAGATACGCAGTATTTT. Its protein is CASSPTSGVTDTQYF.